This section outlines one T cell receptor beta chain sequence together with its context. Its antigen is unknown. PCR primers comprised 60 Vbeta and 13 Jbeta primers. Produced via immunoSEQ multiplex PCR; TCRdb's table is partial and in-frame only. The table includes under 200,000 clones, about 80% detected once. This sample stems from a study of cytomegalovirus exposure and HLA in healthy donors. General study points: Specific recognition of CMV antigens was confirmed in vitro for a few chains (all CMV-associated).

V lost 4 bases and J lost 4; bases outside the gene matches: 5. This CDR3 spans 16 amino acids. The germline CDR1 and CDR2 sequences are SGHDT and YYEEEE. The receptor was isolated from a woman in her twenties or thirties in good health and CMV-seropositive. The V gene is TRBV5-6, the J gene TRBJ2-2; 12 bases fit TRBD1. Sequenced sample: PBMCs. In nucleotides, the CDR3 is TGTGCCAGCAGCATCCGGGACAGGGGGCTCACCGGGGAGCTGTTTTTT. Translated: CASSIRDRGLTGELFF.